The next 31 T cell receptor beta chains were all read from a single sample in a study of T cell responses to AZD1222 COVID-19 vaccine. Data came from immunoSEQ multiplex PCR; TCRdb stores just in-frame clones and leaves some out. Here the sample spans 120,000 to 150,000 clones, around nine tenths being singletons. Sequenced material: peripheral blood, taken on day 0 of MenACWY control vaccination. All receptors derive from an adult in good health.

The V and J genes are TRBV7-2 and TRBJ1-3; D is uncertain. Trimming took off 4 bases at V and 4 bases at J, with 8 bases between the two ends. CDR1 SGHTA and CDR2 FQGNSA come from the germline V gene. This CDR3 comprises 13 residues. CDR3 in amino acids: CASSSRSGNTIYF. The CDR3 nucleotides read TGTGCCAGCAGCTCCCGGTCCGGAAACACCATATATTTT. The variable domain in full, with the rest retrieved from reference TRBV7-2 and TRBJ1-3, is GAGVSQSPSNKVTEKGKDVELRCDPISGHTALYWYRQSLGQGLEFLIYFQGNSAPDKSGLPSDRFSAERTGGSVSTLTIQRTQQEDSAVYLCASSSRSGNTIYFGEGSWLTVV.

The chain couples TRBV30 to TRBJ1-5, with D possibly being TRBD1 (5 bases). V was pared by 3 bases and J by 7 bases, with 19 bases between. CDR1 is GTSNPN and CDR2 is SVGIG in the germline V gene (reference sequence). This CDR3 has 15 amino acids. The CDR3 reads CAWSRGEGSGQPQHF. CDR3 coding DNA: TGTGCCTGGAGCCGAGGGGAGGGTTCAGGGCAGCCCCAGCATTTT.

This chain connects TRBV11-2 to TRBJ1-2; TRBD1 agrees at 9 bases. The J segment lost 7 bases and the V segment lost 5 bases, leaving 14 bases of the junction unmatched. Germline V gives CDR1 SGHAT, CDR2 FQNNGV. This CDR3 comprises 16 residues. The CDR3 DNA reads TGTGCCAGCAGCATAGCACCGGGACAGGGCGGCCGTGGCTACACCTTC. Translating gives CASSIAPGQGGRGYTF.

The chain has TRBV5-4 and TRBJ1-1; unclear D gene. The CDR3 extends over 13 amino acids. Germline-derived CDR1 and CDR2 are SGHNT and YYREEE (reference sequence). Trimming cost V 1 base and J 2 bases, with 6 bases left between them. CDR3 protein: CASSLYVNTEAFF. CDR3 bases: TGTGCCAGCAGCTTGTATGTTAACACTGAAGCTTTCTTT.

The rearrangement uses TRBV28 and TRBJ2-7; 7 nucleotides match TRBD1. The J segment lost 7 bases and the V segment lost 5 bases, leaving 14 bases of the junction unmatched. The CDR3 covers 15 residues. Germline V gene lookup returns CDR1 MDHEN and CDR2 SYDVKM. The CDR3: CASSIYRGAFVEQYF. Written as DNA, the CDR3 is TGTGCCAGCAGTATATACAGGGGCGCCTTCGTGGAGCAGTACTTC.

With respect to this clone: This CDR3 is also generated by other DNA sequences in the sample. The gene calls are TRBV27 and TRBJ1-5; D call uncertain. With 4 bases removed from V and 7 bases from J, the gap between germline ends came to 8 bases. Germline V gene sequence: CDR1 MNHEY, CDR2 SMNVEV (reference sequence). CDR3 size: 12 residues. Here the CDR3 DNA reads TGTGCCAGCAGTTCCCCGGGGCAGCCCCAGCATTTT. It translates to CASSSPGQPQHF.

V and J are TRBV6-5 and TRBJ2-7; the D gene is possibly TRBD2 (6 bases). V dropped 6 bases and J dropped 0 bases, with 12 bases sitting between them. Germline assignment: CDR1 MNHEY and CDR2 SVGAGI. This CDR3 is built from 14 residues. The CDR3 coding sequence is TGTGCCAGCAGGAGGAGGGCAACCTCCTACGAGCAGTACTTC. Residues: CASRRRATSYEQYF.

This clone was found a few times. The V call is TRBV18, the J call TRBJ1-5; D may be TRBD1 (5 bases). Germline-derived CDR1 and CDR2 are KGHSH and LQKENI. CDR3 size: 15 residues. V dropped 4 bases and J dropped 5 bases, with 15 bases sitting between them. In nucleotides, the CDR3 is TGTGCCAGCTCACTTGGGACTCCCACGCATCAGCCCCAGCATTTT. Its protein product is CASSLGTPTHQPQHF.

This clone is a singleton in its sample. V is TRBV18 and J is TRBJ2-1, with D perhaps being TRBD1 or TRBD2 (6 bases each). Germline lookup yields CDR1 KGHSH and CDR2 LQKENI. This CDR3 is 17 amino acids long. The ends were cut back, 3 bases at V and 2 bases at J, with 17 bases in the middle. In DNA, the CDR3 is TGTGCCAGCTCACCGACCGTAGGGGGGCTGACCTACAATGAGCAGTTCTTC. This sequence encodes CASSPTVGGLTYNEQFF.

The chain has TRBV10-3 and TRBJ1-2; 7 bases are a match to TRBD1. The CDR3 is made up of 16 amino acids. J gave up 0 bases and V 5 bases, and 9 bases lay outside the gene matches. The germline gives CDR1 ENHRY, CDR2 SYGVKD. The CDR3 sequence is CAISRQGGFSNYGYTF. CDR3 bases: TGTGCCATCAGTCGACAGGGAGGCTTTTCTAACTATGGCTACACCTTC.

The V and J genes are TRBV10-1 and TRBJ2-5; 10 nucleotides align to TRBD2. In germline, CDR1 is WNHNN, CDR2 SYGVQD (reference sequence). There are 16 residues in the CDR3. Trimming at V came to 2 bases and at J to 2 bases, leaving 5 bases not matched to a gene. CDR3 in DNA: TGCGCCAGCAGTGAGGGGATAGCGGGAGGACAAGAGACCCAGTACTTC. This gives the protein CASSEGIAGGQETQYF.

The rearrangement uses TRBV6-5 and TRBJ1-5; a weak D match, TRBD1 (6 bases). This CDR3 has 11 residues. The germline CDR1 and CDR2 sequences are MNHEY and SVGAGI. Trimming removed 9 bases from V and 5 bases from J, with 8 bases in between. CDR3 nucleotide sequence: TGTGCCAGTAAGGGGGATCAGCCCCAGCATTTT. Translated: CASKGDQPQHF.

This clone was detected once. The chain has TRBV19 and TRBJ1-2; the D gene is possibly TRBD1 (5 bases). Germline CDR1 and CDR2: LNHDA and SQIVND (reference sequence). V lost 8 bases, J lost 4 bases, and 14 bases lay in between. The CDR3 loop spans 13 amino acids. The CDR3: CASALTGLYGYTF. CDR3 bases: TGTGCCAGTGCCCTAACAGGTCTCTATGGCTACACCTTC.

The chain couples TRBV28 to TRBJ2-2, with D maybe TRBD1 (5 bases). V lost 10 bases to trimming and J lost 7 bases, with 16 bases between them. Germline CDR1 is MDHEN and CDR2 is SYDVKM. The CDR3 contains 13 residues. CDR3 DNA sequence: TGTGCCACCATCGACAGCTCGATCGGGGAGCTGTTTTTT. Encoded protein: CATIDSSIGELFF.

This sequence joins TRBV7-8 and TRBJ1-2; D perhaps matches TRBD1 (6 bases). This CDR3 contains 14 residues. V was clipped by 5 bases and J by 4 bases, with 14 bases between them. Germline-derived CDR1 and CDR2 are SGHVS and FQNEAQ. Here the CDR3 DNA reads TGTGCCAGCAGCCGTCGGGGGGCTGGCTATGGCTACACCTTC. Residues: CASSRRGAGYGYTF.

This clone was recorded once. This chain uses TRBV9 with TRBJ1-1; D is perhaps TRBD1 (6 bases). Deletions cut 7 bases from V and 0 bases from J, with 13 bases between. Per germline, CDR1 SGDLS and CDR2 YYNGEE. The CDR3 loop spans 14 amino acids. The chain's CDR3 is CASPQGSMNTEAFF. CDR3 coding DNA: TGTGCCAGCCCACAGGGCTCGATGAACACTGAAGCTTTCTTT. The full variable domain, completed using reference TRBV9 and TRBJ1-1, is DSGVTQTPKHLITATGQRVTLRCSPRSGDLSVYWYQQSLDQGLQFLIQYYNGEERAKGNILERFSAQQFPDLHSELNLSSLELGDSALYFCASPQGSMNTEAFFGQGTRLTVV.

The chain employs TRBV4-2 and TRBJ2-1, with D unclear. Germline CDR1 and CDR2: LGHNA and YNFKEQ. Trimming took off 0 bases at V and 4 bases at J, with 7 bases between the two ends. The CDR3 loop spans 14 amino acids. CDR3 nucleotides: TGTGCCAGCAGCCAAGAGGTTGAGTACAATGAGCAGTTCTTC. The encoded protein is CASSQEVEYNEQFF.

The chain has TRBV27 and TRBJ2-1; D is possibly TRBD1 (5 bases). Trimming pared 4 bases from V and 4 bases from J, leaving 8 bases between. Germline CDR1 MNHEY, CDR2 SMNVEV (reference sequence). This CDR3 comprises 13 residues. This chain's CDR3 is CASSYRQYNEQFF. CDR3 coding DNA: TGTGCCAGCAGTTACCGACAGTACAATGAGCAGTTCTTC.

The genes are TRBV9 and TRBJ2-3, with D tentatively TRBD2 (5 bases). Trimming pared 4 bases from V and 0 bases from J, leaving 9 bases between. The CDR3 is 14 residues long. Germline CDR1 SGDLS, CDR2 YYNGEE. CDR3 DNA: TGTGCCAGCAGCCCGGAGGTTAGCACAGATACGCAGTATTTT. Residues: CASSPEVSTDTQYF. The variable domain in full, with the rest retrieved from reference TRBV9 and TRBJ2-3, is DSGVTQTPKHLITATGQRVTLRCSPRSGDLSVYWYQQSLDQGLQFLIQYYNGEERAKGNILERFSAQQFPDLHSELNLSSLELGDSALYFCASSPEVSTDTQYFGPGTRLTVL.

This clone is a singleton in its sample. The chain employs TRBV19 and TRBJ1-1; D possibly corresponds to TRBD1 (6 bases). The CDR3 runs to 15 residues. Between the trimmed V and J ends, which lost 1 base and 8 bases, there was a span of 17 bases. CDR1 and CDR2 from the germline V gene are LNHDA and SQIVND (reference sequence). In DNA, the CDR3 is TGTGCCAGTAGTATAGTTGACAGGTATCGCCCGGAAGCTTTCTTT. Its protein product is CASSIVDRYRPEAFF.

The chain couples TRBV24-1 to TRBJ2-1, with D unclear. The CDR3 has 18 residues. Germline CDR1 KGHDR, CDR2 SFDVKD. V shed 9 bases and J shed 0 bases, with 23 bases lying between them. Here the CDR3 reads CATQGSIGSTSSYNEQFF. As DNA, the CDR3 is TGTGCCACCCAAGGTAGTATTGGTAGTACGAGCTCCTACAATGAGCAGTTCTTC.

J is TRBJ1-4 and V is TRBV6-1; TRBD1 matches at 8 bases. CDR1 MNHNS and CDR2 SASEGT come from the germline V gene. The CDR3 loop spans 16 amino acids. The ends lost 3 bases at V and 0 bases at J; junction bases unmatched: 3. In nucleotides, the CDR3 is TGTGCCAGCAGTGAGATGGACAGGGCAACTAATGAAAAACTGTTTTTT. Its translation is CASSEMDRATNEKLFF.

J is TRBJ1-4 and V is TRBV5-1, with 9 bases aligning to TRBD1. There are 15 residues in the CDR3. The V gene's germline CDR1 is SGHRS and CDR2 YFSETQ. After removal of 6 bases from V and 7 bases from J, the junction contained 10 bases not matched to a gene. The CDR3 nucleotides are TGCGCCAGCACCGAAATGGGACAGGGCGGTGAAAAACTGTTTTTT. It specifies CASTEMGQGGEKLFF. Combining the CDR3 with reference TRBV5-1 and TRBJ1-4 gives the whole variable domain KAGVTQTPRYLIKTRGQQVTLSCSPISGHRSVSWYQQTPGQGLQFLFEYFSETQRNKGNFPGRFSGRQFSNSRSEMNVSTLELGDSALYLCASTEMGQGGEKLFFGSGTQLSVL.

This clone appeared once. The CDR3 nucleotides read TGCAGCGCTGACAGGGGGCCGGGTGGCTACACCTTC. Translated: CSADRGPGGYTF. The chain carries TRBV29-1 and TRBJ1-2; TRBD1 aligns across 10 bases. CDR1 SQVTM and CDR2 ANQGSEA come from the germline V gene. The CDR3 sequence is 12 residues long. The V and J ends lost 7 bases and 7 bases, in that order; junction bases with no gene match: 6. The whole variable domain, filled in from reference TRBV29-1 and TRBJ1-2, reads SAVISQKPSRDICQRGTSLTIQCQVDSQVTMMFWYRQQPGQSLTLIATANQGSEATYESGFVIDKFPISRPNLTFSTLTVSNMSPEDSSIYLCSADRGPGGYTFGSGTRLTVV.

The chain employs TRBV27 and TRBJ1-6; 10 bases align to TRBD1. From germline, CDR1 is MNHEY and CDR2 SMNVEV (reference sequence). Germline trimming cut 6 bases from V and 7 bases from J; bases unmatched to any gene: 3. The CDR3 sequence is 14 residues long. CDR3 amino acids: CASRGDRGNSPLHF. In nucleotides, the CDR3 is TGTGCCAGCAGGGGGGACAGGGGAAATTCACCCCTCCACTTT.

In DNA form, the CDR3 reads TGTGCCTGGAGTGTGATGGGGCCCCAGCATTTT. This sequence encodes CAWSVMGPQHF. The rearrangement uses TRBV30 and TRBJ1-5; no clear D gene. The CDR3 covers 11 residues. Germline lookup yields CDR1 GTSNPN and CDR2 SVGIG (reference sequence). Trimming cost V 0 bases and J 9 bases, with 6 bases left between them.

This clone appeared once. V is TRBV6-5 and J is TRBJ1-1; no definite D call. The V gene lost 5 bases and the J gene lost 1 base, with 8 bases spanning the gap. The CDR3 consists of 13 residues. Germline loops: CDR1 MNHEY, CDR2 SVGAGI. This CDR3 reads CASSMGSNTEAFF. The DNA of the CDR3 is TGTGCCAGCAGTATGGGCTCGAACACTGAAGCTTTCTTT.

The chain employs TRBV4-1 and TRBJ2-1; the D gene is possibly TRBD2 (5 bases). The CDR3 is 12 amino acids. The V end lost 4 bases, the J end lost 10 bases, and 11 bases lay between the germline ends. The germline gives CDR1 MGHRA, CDR2 YSYEKL. CDR3 region: CASSREGLEQFF. The CDR3 DNA follows: TGCGCCAGCAGCCGAGAGGGTCTAGAGCAGTTCTTC.

The gene calls are TRBV28 and TRBJ1-2; tentatively, D is TRBD1 (6 bases). The CDR3 spans 12 residues. V lost 5 bases and J 7 bases, leaving 11 bases between the germline ends. Germline values: CDR1 MDHEN, CDR2 SYDVKM. CDR3 amino acids: CASSQDRTGYTF. The CDR3 DNA is TGTGCCAGCAGTCAAGACAGGACTGGCTACACCTTC.

The rearrangement links TRBV6-5 to TRBJ2-7; unclear D gene. This CDR3 has 13 amino acids. The germline V gene encodes CDR1 MNHEY and CDR2 SVGAGI. V lost 6 bases, J lost 0 bases, and 9 bases lay in between. CDR3 region: CASSRPASYEQYF. The CDR3 DNA follows: TGTGCCAGCAGCAGGCCAGCCTCCTACGAGCAGTACTTC.

V usage is TRBV27 and J usage is TRBJ2-7; D possibly corresponds to TRBD2 (5 bases). The CDR3 runs to 15 residues. Germline values: CDR1 MNHEY, CDR2 SMNVEV (reference sequence). The germline V and J ends were trimmed by 6 bases and 3 bases, with 18 bases remaining between them. For the CDR3, the DNA is TGTGCCAGCAGCGAGTACGTCTCCCGGGGCTACGAGCAGTACTTC. It codes for CASSEYVSRGYEQYF.